Listed below are T cell receptor beta chains from one sample, sequenced in a study of cytomegalovirus exposure and HLA in healthy donors. Clones were sequenced by immunoSEQ multiplex PCR, and TCRdb holds only the in-frame ones, with some missing. The sample contains around 120,000 clones, around four fifths of which appear only once. Sequencing was carried out using PBMCs. All receptors come from a male donor in good health and CMV-seropositive. Both conserved end residues are part of each CDR3. A D gene is named only where the DNA matches it firmly. Clone size is given for some rows only: seen once, a few or many times, or a class if the clone is expanded.

length	J	size	D	V	DNA	CDR3
14	TRBJ2-7	once	TRBD1	TRBV5-5	TGTGCCAGCAGCCCGACAGGGAGCTCCTACGAGCAGTACTTC	CASSPTGSSYEQYF
13	TRBJ2-1	.	.	TRBV7-2	TGTGCCAGCAGCTTACCGCTAGCCCATGAGCAGTTCTTC	CASSLPLAHEQFF
15	TRBJ1-5	.	.	TRBV4-2	TGTGCCAGCAGCCAAGACAGGTTGGGCAATCAGCCCCAGCATTTT	CASSQDRLGNQPQHF
16	TRBJ2-6	.	TRBD2	TRBV19	TGTGCCAGTATGGGCGGGAGCCGGTCTGGGGCCAACGTCCTGACTTTC	CASMGGSRSGANVLTF
14	TRBJ2-6	.	.	TRBV9	TGTGCCAGCAGCGTAGTAGCTGGGGCCAACGTCCTGACTTTC	CASSVVAGANVLTF
15	TRBJ1-2	.	TRBD1	TRBV6-5	TGTGCCAGCAGTTACTCGGGGACAGTTAACTATGGCTACACCTTC	CASSYSGTVNYGYTF
14	TRBJ2-3	.	.	TRBV27	TGTGCCAGCAGTTTATCGGGCTACACAGATACGCAGTATTTT	CASSLSGYTDTQYF
12	TRBJ2-7	.	.	TRBV27	TGTGCCAGCAGTGTATCCGGCTACGAGCAGTACTTC	CASSVSGYEQYF
13	TRBJ2-2	.	TRBD2	TRBV29-1	TGCAGCGCCTCGAGCGGGATGGGCGAGGAGCTGTTTTTT	CSASSGMGEELFF
16	TRBJ2-7	once	.	TRBV9	TGTGCCAGCAGCGTAGCCCCCCAGAGCGAACTCTACGAGCAGTACTTC	CASSVAPQSELYEQYF
14	TRBJ1-1	.	.	TRBV7-3	TGTGCCAGCAGCTTATCGACAGGGAACACTGAAGCTTTCTTT	CASSLSTGNTEAFF
14	TRBJ2-2	.	TRBD1	TRBV28	TGTGCCAGCTGCCGGACAGGGGAAACCGGGGAGCTGTTTTTT	CASCRTGETGELFF